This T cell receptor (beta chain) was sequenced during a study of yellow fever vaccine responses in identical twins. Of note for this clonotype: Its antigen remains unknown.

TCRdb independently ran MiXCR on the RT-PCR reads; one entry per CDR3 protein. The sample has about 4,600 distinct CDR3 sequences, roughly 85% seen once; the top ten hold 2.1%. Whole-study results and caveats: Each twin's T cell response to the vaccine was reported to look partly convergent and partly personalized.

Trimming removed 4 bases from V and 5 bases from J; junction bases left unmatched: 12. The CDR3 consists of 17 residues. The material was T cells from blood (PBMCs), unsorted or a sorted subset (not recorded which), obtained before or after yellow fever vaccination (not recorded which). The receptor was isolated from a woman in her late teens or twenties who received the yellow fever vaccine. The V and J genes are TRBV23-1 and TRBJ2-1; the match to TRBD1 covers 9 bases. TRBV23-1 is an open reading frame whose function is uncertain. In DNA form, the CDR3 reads TGCGCCAGCAGTCGATTAACCGGGACAGGGCCGAACAATGAGCAGTTCTTC. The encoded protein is CASSRLTGTGPNNEQFF.